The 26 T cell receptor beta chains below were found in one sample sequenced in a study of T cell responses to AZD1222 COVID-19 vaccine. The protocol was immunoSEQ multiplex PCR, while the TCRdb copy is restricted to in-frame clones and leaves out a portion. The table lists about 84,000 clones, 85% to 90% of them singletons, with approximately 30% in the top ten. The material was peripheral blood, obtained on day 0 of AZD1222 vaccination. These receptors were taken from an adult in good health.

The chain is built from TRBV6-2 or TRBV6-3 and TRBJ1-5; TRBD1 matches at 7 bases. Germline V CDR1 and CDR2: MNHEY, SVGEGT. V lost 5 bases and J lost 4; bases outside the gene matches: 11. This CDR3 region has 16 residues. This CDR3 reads CASSAFRDSVNQPQHF. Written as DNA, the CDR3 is TGTGCCAGCAGTGCTTTCCGGGACAGTGTGAATCAGCCCCAGCATTTT.

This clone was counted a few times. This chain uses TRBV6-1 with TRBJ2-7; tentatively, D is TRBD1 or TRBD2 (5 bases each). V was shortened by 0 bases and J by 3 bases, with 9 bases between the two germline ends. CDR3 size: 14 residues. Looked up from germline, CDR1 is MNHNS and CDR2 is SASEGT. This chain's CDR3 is CASSEAGEYYEQYF. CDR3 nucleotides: TGTGCCAGCAGTGAAGCGGGGGAATACTACGAGCAGTACTTC.

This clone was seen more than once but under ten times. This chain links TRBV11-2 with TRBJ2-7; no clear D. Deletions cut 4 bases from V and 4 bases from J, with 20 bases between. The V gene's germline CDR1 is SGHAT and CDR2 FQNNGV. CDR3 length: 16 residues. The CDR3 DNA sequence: TGTGCCAGCAGCTCGTTGAGGACCCGACTGGCGTACGAGCAGTACTTC. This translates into CASSSLRTRLAYEQYF.

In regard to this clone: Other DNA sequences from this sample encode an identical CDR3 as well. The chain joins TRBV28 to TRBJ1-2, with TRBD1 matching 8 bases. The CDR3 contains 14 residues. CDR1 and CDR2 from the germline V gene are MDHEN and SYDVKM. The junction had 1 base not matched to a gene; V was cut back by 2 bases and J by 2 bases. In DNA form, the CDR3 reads TGTGCCAGCAGTTTAGGGACAGGCAACTATGGCTACACCTTC. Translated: CASSLGTGNYGYTF.

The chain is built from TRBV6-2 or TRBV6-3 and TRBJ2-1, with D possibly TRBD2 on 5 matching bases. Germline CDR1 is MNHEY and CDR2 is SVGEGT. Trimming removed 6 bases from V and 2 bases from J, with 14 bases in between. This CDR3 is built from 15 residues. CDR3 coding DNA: TGTGCCAGCAGCGTTGAGGGCTTTACCTACAATGAGCAGTTCTTC. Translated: CASSVEGFTYNEQFF.

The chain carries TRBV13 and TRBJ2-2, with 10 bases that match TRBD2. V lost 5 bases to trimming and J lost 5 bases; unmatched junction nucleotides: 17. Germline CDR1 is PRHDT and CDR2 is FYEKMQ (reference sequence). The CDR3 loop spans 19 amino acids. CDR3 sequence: CASSPSITLAGGGTGELFF. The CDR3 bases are TGTGCCAGCAGCCCCTCAATCACCTTAGCGGGAGGAGGGACCGGGGAGCTGTTTTTT.

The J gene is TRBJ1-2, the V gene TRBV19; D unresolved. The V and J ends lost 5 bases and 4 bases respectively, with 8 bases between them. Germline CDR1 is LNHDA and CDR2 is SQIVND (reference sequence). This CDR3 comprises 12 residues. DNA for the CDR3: TGTGCCAGTAGTCCTGAGCTCTATGGCTACACCTTC. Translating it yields CASSPELYGYTF.

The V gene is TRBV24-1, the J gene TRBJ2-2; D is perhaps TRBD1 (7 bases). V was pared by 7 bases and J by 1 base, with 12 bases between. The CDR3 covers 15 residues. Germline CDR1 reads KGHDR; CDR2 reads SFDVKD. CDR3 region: CATRGRTGNTGELFF. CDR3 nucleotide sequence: TGTGCCACCAGGGGGAGGACAGGGAACACCGGGGAGCTGTTTTTT.

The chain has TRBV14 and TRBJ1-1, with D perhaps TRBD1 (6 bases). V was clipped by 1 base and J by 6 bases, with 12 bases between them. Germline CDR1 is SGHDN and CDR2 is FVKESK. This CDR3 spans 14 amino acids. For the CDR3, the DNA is TGTGCCAGCAGCCAAGCAAACAGGGAGGCTGAAGCTTTCTTT. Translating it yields CASSQANREAEAFF.

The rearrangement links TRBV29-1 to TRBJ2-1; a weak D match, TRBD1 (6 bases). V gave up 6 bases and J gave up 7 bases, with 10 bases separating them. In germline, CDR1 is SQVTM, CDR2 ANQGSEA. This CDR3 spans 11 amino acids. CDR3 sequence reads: CSVLTGNEQFF. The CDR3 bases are TGCAGCGTGCTAACAGGGAATGAGCAGTTCTTC.

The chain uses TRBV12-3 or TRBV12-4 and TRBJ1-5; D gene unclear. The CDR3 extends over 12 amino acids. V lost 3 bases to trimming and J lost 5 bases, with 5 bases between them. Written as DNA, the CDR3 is TGTGCCAGCAGTTTTACCGATCAGCCCCAGCATTTT. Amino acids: CASSFTDQPQHF.

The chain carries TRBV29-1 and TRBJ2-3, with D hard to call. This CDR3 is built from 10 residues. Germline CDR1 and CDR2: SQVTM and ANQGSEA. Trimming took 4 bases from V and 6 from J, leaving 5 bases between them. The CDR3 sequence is CSVGKDTQYF. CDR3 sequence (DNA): TGCAGCGTTGGAAAGGATACGCAGTATTTT.

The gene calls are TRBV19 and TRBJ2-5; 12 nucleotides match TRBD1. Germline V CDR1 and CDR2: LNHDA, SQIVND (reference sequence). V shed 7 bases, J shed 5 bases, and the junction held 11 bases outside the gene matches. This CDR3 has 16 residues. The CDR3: CASTLGGQGASETQYF. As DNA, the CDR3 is TGTGCCAGTACCCTAGGGGGACAGGGGGCCTCTGAGACCCAGTACTTC.

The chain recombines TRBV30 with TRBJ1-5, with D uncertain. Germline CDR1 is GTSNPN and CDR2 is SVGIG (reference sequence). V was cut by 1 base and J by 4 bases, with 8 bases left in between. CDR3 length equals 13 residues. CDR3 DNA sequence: TGTGCCTGGAGTGGGGAGAAAAATCAGCCCCAGCATTTT. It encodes CAWSGEKNQPQHF.

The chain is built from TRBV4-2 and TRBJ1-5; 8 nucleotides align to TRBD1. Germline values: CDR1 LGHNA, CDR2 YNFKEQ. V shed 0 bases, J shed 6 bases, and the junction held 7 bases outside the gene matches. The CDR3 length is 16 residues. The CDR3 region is CASSQDGGQGGQPQHF. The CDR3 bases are TGTGCCAGCAGCCAAGACGGAGGACAGGGAGGTCAGCCCCAGCATTTT.

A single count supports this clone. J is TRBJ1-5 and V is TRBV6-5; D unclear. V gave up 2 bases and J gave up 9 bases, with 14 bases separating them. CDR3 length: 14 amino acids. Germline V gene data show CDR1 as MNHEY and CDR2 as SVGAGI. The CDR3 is CASSYDGTGWPQHF. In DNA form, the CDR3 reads TGTGCCAGCAGTTACGATGGCACCGGGTGGCCCCAGCATTTT.

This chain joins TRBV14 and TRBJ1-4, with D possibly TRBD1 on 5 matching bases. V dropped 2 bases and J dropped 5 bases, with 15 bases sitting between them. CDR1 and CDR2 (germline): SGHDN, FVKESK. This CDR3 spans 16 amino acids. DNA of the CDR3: TGTGCCAGCAGCCAATTCCGGGACGGTTCCAATGAAAAACTGTTTTTT. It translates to CASSQFRDGSNEKLFF.

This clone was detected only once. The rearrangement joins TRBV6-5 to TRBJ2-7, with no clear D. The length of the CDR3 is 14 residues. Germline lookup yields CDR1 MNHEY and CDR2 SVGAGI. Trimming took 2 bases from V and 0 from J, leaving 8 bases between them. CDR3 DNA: TGTGCCAGCAGTTACGTAGGAAGCTCCTACGAGCAGTACTTC. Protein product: CASSYVGSSYEQYF.

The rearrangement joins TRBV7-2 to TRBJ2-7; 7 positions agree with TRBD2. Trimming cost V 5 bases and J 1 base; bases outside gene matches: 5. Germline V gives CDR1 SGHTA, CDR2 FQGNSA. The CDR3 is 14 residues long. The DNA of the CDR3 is TGTGCCAGCAGCCCGGGGAGGGGATCCTACGAGCAGTACTTC. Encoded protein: CASSPGRGSYEQYF.

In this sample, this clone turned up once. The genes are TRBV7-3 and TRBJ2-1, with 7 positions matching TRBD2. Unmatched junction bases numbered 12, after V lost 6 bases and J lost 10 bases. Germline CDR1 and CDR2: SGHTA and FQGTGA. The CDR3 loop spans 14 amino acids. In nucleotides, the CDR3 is TGTGCCAGCAGACCCACCGCGGGAGACGGGGAGCAGTTCTTC. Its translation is CASRPTAGDGEQFF.

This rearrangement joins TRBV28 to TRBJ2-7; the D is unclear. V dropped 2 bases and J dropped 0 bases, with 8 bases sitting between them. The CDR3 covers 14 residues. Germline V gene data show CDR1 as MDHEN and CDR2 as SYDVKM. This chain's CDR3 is CASSLLPSSYEQYF. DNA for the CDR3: TGTGCCAGCAGTTTACTCCCTAGCTCCTACGAGCAGTACTTC.

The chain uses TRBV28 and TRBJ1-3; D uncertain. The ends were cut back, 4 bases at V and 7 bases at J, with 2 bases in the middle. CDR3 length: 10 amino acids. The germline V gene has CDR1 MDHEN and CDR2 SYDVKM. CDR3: CASSSNTIYF. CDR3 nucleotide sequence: TGTGCCAGCAGTTCCAACACCATATATTTT. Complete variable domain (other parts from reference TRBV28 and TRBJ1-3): DVKVTQSSRYLVKRTGEKVFLECVQDMDHENMFWYRQDPGLGLRLIYFSYDVKMKEKGDIPEGYSVSREKKERFSLILESASTNQTSMYLCASSSNTIYFGEGSWLTVV.

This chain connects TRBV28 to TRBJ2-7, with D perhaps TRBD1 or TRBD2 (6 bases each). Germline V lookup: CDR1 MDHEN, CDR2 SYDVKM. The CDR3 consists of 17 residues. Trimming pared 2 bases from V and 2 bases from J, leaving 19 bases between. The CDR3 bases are TGTGCCAGCAGTTTAGACCCCGGGGGCGCGAATACCTACGAGCAGTACTTC. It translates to CASSLDPGGANTYEQYF.

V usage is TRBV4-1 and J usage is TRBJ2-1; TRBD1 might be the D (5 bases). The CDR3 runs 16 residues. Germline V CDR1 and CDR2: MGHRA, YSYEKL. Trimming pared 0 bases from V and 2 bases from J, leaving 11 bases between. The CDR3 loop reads CASSQEGLVPYNEQFF. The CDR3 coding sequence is TGCGCCAGCAGCCAAGAGGGGCTTGTCCCCTACAATGAGCAGTTCTTC.

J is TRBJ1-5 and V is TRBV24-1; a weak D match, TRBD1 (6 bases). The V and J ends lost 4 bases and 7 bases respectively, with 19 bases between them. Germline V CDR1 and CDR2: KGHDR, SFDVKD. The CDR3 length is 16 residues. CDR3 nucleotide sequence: TGTGCCACCAGTGACCGGTGGGGGGGCGCGGACCAGCCCCAGCATTTT. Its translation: CATSDRWGGADQPQHF.

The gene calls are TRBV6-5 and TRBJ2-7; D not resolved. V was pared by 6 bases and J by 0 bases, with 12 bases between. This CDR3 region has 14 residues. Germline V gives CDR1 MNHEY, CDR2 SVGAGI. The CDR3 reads CASRVSGPSYEQYF. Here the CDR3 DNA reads TGTGCCAGCAGAGTTTCCGGGCCCTCCTACGAGCAGTACTTC.